This T cell receptor beta chain came from a study of early stage breast cancer tumors. About the research overall: About 80% of the 16 invasive tumors were ER+, PR+ and HER2-.

This normal breast sample came from a site roughly 1.9-4.5 cm away from the tumor. The data were produced by immunoSEQ multiplex PCR, yet TCRdb's version contains in-frame clones alone and is incomplete. Here the sample spans more than 1,200 clones, around 77% being singletons. V trimming: 4 bases; J trimming: 6 bases; junction bases outside the gene matches: 8. This CDR3 is built from 15 residues. Looked up from germline, CDR1 is LNHDA and CDR2 is SQIVND (reference sequence). What was sequenced was normal breast tissue next to the tumor. This chain uses TRBV19 with TRBJ2-3; 9 bases align to TRBD2. The TCR sequence derives from a person aged 50 to 59 with breast cancer. CDR3 sequence: CASSKKREAWDTQYF. CDR3 nucleotides: TGTGCCAGTAGTAAAAAGCGGGAGGCATGGGATACGCAGTATTTT.